This TCR beta chain was retrieved from a study of blood T cell repertoires in COVID-19. As originally analysed: Reference gene primer amplification in the assay estimated nucleated cell counts. Sequenced by immunoSEQ multiplex PCR; TCRdb stores in-frame clones only, minus some. V and J calls and clone size come straight from that table; D and trimming were deduced from the DNA. This table has 98,000 or so clones, 75% to 90% appearing once. Germline V gene lookup returns CDR1 GTSNPN and CDR2 SVGIG (reference sequence). Trimming pared 3 bases from V and 0 bases from J, leaving 15 bases between. This CDR3 is built from 16 residues.

This chain links TRBV30 with TRBJ1-3; D might be TRBD1 (6 bases). The sequenced sample consisted of peripheral blood. The receptor's source is a man in his 60s with acute or convalescent COVID-19. The CDR3 protein is CAWSQGQSNSGNTIYF. The CDR3 bases are TGTGCCTGGAGCCAAGGACAGTCCAACTCTGGAAACACCATATATTTT. Filled out from reference TRBV30 and TRBJ1-3, the complete variable domain reads SQTIHQWPATLVQPVGSPLSLECTVEGTSNPNLYWYRQAAGRGLQLLFYSVGIGQISSEVPQNLSASRPQDRQFILSSKKLLLSDSGFYLCAWSQGQSNSGNTIYFGEGSWLTVV.